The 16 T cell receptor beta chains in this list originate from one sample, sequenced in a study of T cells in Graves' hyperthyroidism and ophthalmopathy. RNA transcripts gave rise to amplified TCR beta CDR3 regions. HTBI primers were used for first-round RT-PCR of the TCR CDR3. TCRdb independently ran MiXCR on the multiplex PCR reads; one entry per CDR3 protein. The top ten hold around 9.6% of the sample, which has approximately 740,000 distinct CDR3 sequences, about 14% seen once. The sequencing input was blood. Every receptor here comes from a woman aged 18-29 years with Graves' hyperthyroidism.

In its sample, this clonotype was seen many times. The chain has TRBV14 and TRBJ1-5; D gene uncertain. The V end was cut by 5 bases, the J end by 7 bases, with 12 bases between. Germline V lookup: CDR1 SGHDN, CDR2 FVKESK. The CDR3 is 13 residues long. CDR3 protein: CASSSGDHQPQHF. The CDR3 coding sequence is TGTGCCAGCAGCTCCGGGGATCACCAGCCCCAGCATTTT. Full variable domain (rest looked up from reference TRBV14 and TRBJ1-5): EAGVTQFPSHSVIEKGQTVTLRCDPISGHDNLYWYRRVMGKEIKFLLHFVKESKQDESGMPNNRFLAERTGGTYSTLKVQPAELEDSGVYFCASSSGDHQPQHFGDGTRLSIL.

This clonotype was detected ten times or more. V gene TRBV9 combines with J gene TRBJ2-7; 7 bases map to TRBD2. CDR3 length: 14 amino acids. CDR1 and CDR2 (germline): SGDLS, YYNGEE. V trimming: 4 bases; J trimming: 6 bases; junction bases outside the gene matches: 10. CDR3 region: CASSPRGGLGEQYF. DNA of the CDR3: TGTGCCAGCAGCCCCCGGGGAGGGCTCGGCGAGCAGTACTTC.

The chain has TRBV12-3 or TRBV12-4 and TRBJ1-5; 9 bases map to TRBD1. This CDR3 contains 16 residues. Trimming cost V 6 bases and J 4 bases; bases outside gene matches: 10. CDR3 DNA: TGTGCCAGCAGCTGGGCCCTGGGACAGGGAAATCAGCCCCAGCATTTT. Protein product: CASSWALGQGNQPQHF.

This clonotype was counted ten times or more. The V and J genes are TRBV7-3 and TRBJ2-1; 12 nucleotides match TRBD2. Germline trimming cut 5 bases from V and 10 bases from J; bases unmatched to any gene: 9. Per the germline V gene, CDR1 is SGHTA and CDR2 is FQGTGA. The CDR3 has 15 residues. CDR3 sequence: CASSPLAGGLGEQFF. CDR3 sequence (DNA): TGTGCCAGCAGCCCCCTAGCGGGAGGGCTTGGCGAGCAGTTCTTC. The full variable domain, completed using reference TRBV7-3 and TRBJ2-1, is GAGVSQTPSNKVTEKGKYVELRCDPISGHTALYWYRQSLGQGPEFLIYFQGTGAADDSGLPNDRFFAVRPEGSVSTLKIQRTERGDSAVYLCASSPLAGGLGEQFFGPGTRLTVL.

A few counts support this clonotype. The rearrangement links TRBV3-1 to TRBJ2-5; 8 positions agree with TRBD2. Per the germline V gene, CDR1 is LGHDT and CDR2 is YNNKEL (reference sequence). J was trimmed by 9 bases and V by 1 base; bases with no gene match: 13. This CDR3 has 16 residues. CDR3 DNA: TGTGCCAGCAGCCAAGTCGTTTTCAGCGGGAGTGGGCCCCAGTACTTC. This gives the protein CASSQVVFSGSGPQYF.

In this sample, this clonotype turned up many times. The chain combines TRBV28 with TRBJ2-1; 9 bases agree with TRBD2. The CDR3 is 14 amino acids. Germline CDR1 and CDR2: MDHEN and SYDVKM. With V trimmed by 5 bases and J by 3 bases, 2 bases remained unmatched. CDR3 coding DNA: TGTGCCAGCAGTCTAGCGGGGCACTACAATGAGCAGTTCTTC. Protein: CASSLAGHYNEQFF.

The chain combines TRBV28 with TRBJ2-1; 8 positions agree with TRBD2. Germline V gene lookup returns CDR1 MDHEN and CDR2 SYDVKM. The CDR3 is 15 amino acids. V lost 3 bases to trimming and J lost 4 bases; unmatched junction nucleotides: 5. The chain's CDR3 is CASSFRGGNYNEQFF. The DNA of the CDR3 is TGTGCCAGCAGTTTTCGGGGGGGAAATTACAATGAGCAGTTCTTC.

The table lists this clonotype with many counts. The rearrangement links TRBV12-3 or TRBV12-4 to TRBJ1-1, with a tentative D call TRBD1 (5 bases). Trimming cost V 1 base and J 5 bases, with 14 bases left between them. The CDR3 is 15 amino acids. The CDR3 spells CASSLGFRGRTEAFF. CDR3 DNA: TGTGCCAGCAGTTTAGGATTCCGGGGCCGAACTGAAGCTTTCTTT.

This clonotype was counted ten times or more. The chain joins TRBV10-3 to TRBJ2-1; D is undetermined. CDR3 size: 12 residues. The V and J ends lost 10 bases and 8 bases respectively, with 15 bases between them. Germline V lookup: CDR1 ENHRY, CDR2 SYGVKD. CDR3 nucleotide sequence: TGTGCCACGTCGCAGCTTGGGGATGAGCAGTTCTTC. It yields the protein CATSQLGDEQFF.

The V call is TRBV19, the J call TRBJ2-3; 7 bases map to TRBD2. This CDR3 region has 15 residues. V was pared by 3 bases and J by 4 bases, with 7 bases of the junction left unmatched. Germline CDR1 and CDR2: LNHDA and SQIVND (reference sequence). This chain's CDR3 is CASSIGGGTADTQYF. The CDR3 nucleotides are TGTGCCAGTAGTATCGGGGGAGGGACGGCAGATACGCAGTATTTT.

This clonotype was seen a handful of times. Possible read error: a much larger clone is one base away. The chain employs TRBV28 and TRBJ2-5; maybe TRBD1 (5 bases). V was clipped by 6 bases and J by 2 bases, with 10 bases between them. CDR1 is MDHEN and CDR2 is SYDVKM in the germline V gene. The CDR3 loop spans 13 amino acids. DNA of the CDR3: TGTGCCAGCAGACCGAGACAGCAAGAGACCCAGTACTTC. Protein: CASRPRQQETQYF.

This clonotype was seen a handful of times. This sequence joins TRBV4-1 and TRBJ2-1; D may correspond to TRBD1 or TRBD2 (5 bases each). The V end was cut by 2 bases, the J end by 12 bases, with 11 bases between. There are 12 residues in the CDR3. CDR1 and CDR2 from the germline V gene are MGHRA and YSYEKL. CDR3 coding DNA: TGCGCCAGCAGCCAATATTGGGACGGGCAGTTCTTC. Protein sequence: CASSQYWDGQFF.

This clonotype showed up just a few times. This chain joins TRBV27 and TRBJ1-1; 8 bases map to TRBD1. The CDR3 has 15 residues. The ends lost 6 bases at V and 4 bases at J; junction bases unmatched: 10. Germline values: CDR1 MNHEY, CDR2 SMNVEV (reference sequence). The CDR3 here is CASSRNGQGVTEAFF. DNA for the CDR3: TGTGCCAGCAGCCGGAACGGACAGGGCGTCACTGAAGCTTTCTTT.

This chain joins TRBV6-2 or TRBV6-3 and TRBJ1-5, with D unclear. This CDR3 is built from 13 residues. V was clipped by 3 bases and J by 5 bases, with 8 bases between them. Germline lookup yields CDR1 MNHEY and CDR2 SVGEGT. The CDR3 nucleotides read TGTGCCAGCAGTTATTGGGAGGATCAGCCCCAGCATTTT. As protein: CASSYWEDQPQHF.

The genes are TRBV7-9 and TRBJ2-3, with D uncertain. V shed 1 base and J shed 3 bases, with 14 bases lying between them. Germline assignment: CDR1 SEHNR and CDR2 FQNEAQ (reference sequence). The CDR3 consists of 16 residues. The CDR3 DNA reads TGTGCCAGCAGCTTAGGGGTGGACGACGGGACAGATACGCAGTATTTT. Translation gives CASSLGVDDGTDTQYF. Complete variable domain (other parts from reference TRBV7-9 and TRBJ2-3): DTGVSQNPRHKITKRGQNVTFRCDPISEHNRLYWYRQTLGQGPEFLTYFQNEAQLEKSRLLSDRFSAERPKGSFSTLEIQRTEQGDSAMYLCASSLGVDDGTDTQYFGPGTRLTVL.

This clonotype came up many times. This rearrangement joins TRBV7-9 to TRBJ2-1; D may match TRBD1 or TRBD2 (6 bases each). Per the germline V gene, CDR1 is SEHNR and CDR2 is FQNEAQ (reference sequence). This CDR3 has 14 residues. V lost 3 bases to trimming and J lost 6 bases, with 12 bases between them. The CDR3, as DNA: TGTGCCAGCAGCTTGGGGGCTAGCGTCAATGAGCAGTTCTTC. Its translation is CASSLGASVNEQFF.